This is a list of T cell receptor beta chains from one sample in a study of blood T cell repertoires in COVID-19. Clones were read by immunoSEQ multiplex PCR, and TCRdb kept only the in-frame ones, dropping some. The sample lists roughly 46,000 clones; about 90% were seen once. Sequenced sample: peripheral blood. The receptors shown here come from a human donor in a cohort sampled during active COVID-19. The conserved cysteine and the conserved F or W are not part of the CDR3 here. Each record gives: D gene, CDR3 length, V gene, J gene, CDR3 protein. The D gene is left open where the match is weak.

-,14,TRBV5-1,TRBJ2-3,ASSLAPQGPTDTQY
-,13,TRBV7-2,TRBJ1-3,ASSLPPGTGNTIY
-,10,TRBV29-1,TRBJ2-3,SAQTSSNTQY
TRBD2,13,TRBV9,TRBJ2-3,ASSPSGGGTDTQY
-,13,TRBV5-4,TRBJ1-2,ASSLAGSSNYGYT
-,10,TRBV9,TRBJ2-1,ASSAPAEEQF
-,13,TRBV6-1,TRBJ2-7,ASSESTGYNYEQY
TRBD2,12,TRBV11-3,TRBJ2-7,ASSLPGGGWQQY
-,10,TRBV7-6,TRBJ1-5,ASREGRLPRH
TRBD2,11,TRBV12-3/TRBV12-4,TRBJ2-7,ATTRAGAHEQY
-,13,TRBV4-1,TRBJ2-1,ASSWTGSSYNEQF
-,11,TRBV5-8,TRBJ2-7,ASSFRGSGEQY
TRBD2,13,TRBV19,TRBJ2-5,ASSPDGGGQETQY
TRBD2,16,TRBV7-2,TRBJ2-7,ASSLRTSGPTNTYEQY
TRBD1,13,TRBV4-1,TRBJ2-3,ASSDRQGLTDTQY
-,15,TRBV5-1,TRBJ2-7,ASSLSGGPRDTYEQY
-,12,TRBV19,TRBJ1-2,ASSAGPSGYGYT
TRBD2,12,TRBV27,TRBJ2-7,ASRPYGGAYEQY